A selection of T cell receptor beta chains follows, all from one sample in a study of cytomegalovirus exposure and HLA in healthy donors. The assay was immunoSEQ multiplex PCR, and TCRdb's table has in-frame clones only and misses some. The sample records approximately 76,000 clones, roughly 73% being singletons. Sequenced material: PBMCs. The origin of the receptors is a woman between 40 and 50 years old in good health and CMV-seropositive. Both conserved end residues are part of each CDR3. A D gene is named only where the DNA matches it firmly. Clone size is stated in some rows and not others, as once, few, many or a class when expanded.

abundance: NA; v_gene: TRBV6-5; j_gene: TRBJ1-2; len: 15; d_gene: TRBD1; CDR3nt: TGTGCCAGCAGCGCACCAGGGGGCCAAGGGTATGGCTACACCTTC; CDR3aa: CASSAPGGQGYGYTF
abundance: NA; v_gene: TRBV30; j_gene: TRBJ2-6; len: 14; d_gene: NA; CDR3nt: TGTGCCTGGAGTTCAGGGTCTGGGGCCAACGTCCTGACTTTC; CDR3aa: CAWSSGSGANVLTF
abundance: NA; v_gene: TRBV7-2; j_gene: TRBJ2-7; len: 15; d_gene: TRBD2; CDR3nt: TGTGCCAGCAGCTTCTCCAGCGGGGGGGAACGCCAGCAGTACTTC; CDR3aa: CASSFSSGGERQQYF
abundance: NA; v_gene: TRBV7-6; j_gene: TRBJ1-4; len: 16; d_gene: TRBD1; CDR3nt: TGTGCCAGCAGCCCCCGTGTTCAGGGGGCGCGTGAAAAACTGTTTTTT; CDR3aa: CASSPRVQGAREKLFF
abundance: NA; v_gene: TRBV21-1; j_gene: TRBJ1-1; len: 17; d_gene: NA; CDR3nt: TGTGCCAGCAGCAACCCGGGGACAGGGGGGCTGAACACTGAAGCTTTCTTT; CDR3aa: CASSNPGTGGLNTEAFF
abundance: NA; v_gene: TRBV27; j_gene: TRBJ1-6; len: 14; d_gene: TRBD1; CDR3nt: TGTGCCAGCACCGAAGACAGGGCCTATTCACCCCTCCACTTT; CDR3aa: CASTEDRAYSPLHF
abundance: NA; v_gene: TRBV9; j_gene: TRBJ1-4; len: 16; d_gene: TRBD1; CDR3nt: TGTGCCAGCAGCGGGGGGGACAGTGCAACTAATGAAAAACTGTTTTTT; CDR3aa: CASSGGDSATNEKLFF
abundance: NA; v_gene: TRBV4-1; j_gene: TRBJ2-3; len: 17; d_gene: TRBD2; CDR3nt: TGCGCCAGCAGCCGGTCCGGGGTAGCGGGAAACACAGATACGCAGTATTTT; CDR3aa: CASSRSGVAGNTDTQYF
abundance: NA; v_gene: TRBV6-1; j_gene: TRBJ1-6; len: 13; d_gene: NA; CDR3nt: TGTGCCAGCATGAGAGGGAGAGATTCACCCCTCCACTTT; CDR3aa: CASMRGRDSPLHF
abundance: NA; v_gene: TRBV4-1; j_gene: TRBJ2-7; len: 15; d_gene: TRBD2; CDR3nt: TGCGCCAGCAGCCAAATTTTTCGTAGCGGGAGTGAGCAGTACTTC; CDR3aa: CASSQIFRSGSEQYF
abundance: NA; v_gene: TRBV6-5; j_gene: TRBJ1-5; len: 13; d_gene: NA; CDR3nt: TGTGCCAGCAGTCGACTTAGCAATCAGCCCCAGCATTTT; CDR3aa: CASSRLSNQPQHF
abundance: once; v_gene: TRBV2; j_gene: TRBJ2-1; len: 14; d_gene: TRBD1; CDR3nt: TGTGCCATCAAGAGGGACAGGGCCTACAATGAGCAGTTCTTC; CDR3aa: CAIKRDRAYNEQFF
abundance: NA; v_gene: TRBV11-2; j_gene: TRBJ1-3; len: 16; d_gene: NA; CDR3nt: TGTGCCAGCAGCTTATTCTGGCAGGGTGGGGAAAACACCATATATTTT; CDR3aa: CASSLFWQGGENTIYF
abundance: NA; v_gene: TRBV5-1; j_gene: TRBJ1-1; len: 14; d_gene: NA; CDR3nt: TGCGCCAGCAGCTTTGACAGCCCAGGCACTGAAGCTTTCTTT; CDR3aa: CASSFDSPGTEAFF
abundance: NA; v_gene: TRBV7-9; j_gene: TRBJ1-1; len: 15; d_gene: TRBD1; CDR3nt: TGTGCCAGCAGCTTTGGGACAGGGGTAAACACTGAAGCTTTCTTT; CDR3aa: CASSFGTGVNTEAFF
abundance: NA; v_gene: TRBV4-3; j_gene: TRBJ2-7; len: 15; d_gene: TRBD2; CDR3nt: TGCGCCAGCAGCCAAGAAGTCACTAGCGGATACGAGCAGTACTTC; CDR3aa: CASSQEVTSGYEQYF
abundance: NA; v_gene: TRBV4-1; j_gene: TRBJ1-6; len: 17; d_gene: TRBD1; CDR3nt: TGCGCCAGCAGCCAAGAAGGCGGGGCAGGGGGTTTTTCACCCCTCCACTTT; CDR3aa: CASSQEGGAGGFSPLHF
abundance: few; v_gene: TRBV11-3; j_gene: TRBJ1-5; len: 20; d_gene: NA; CDR3nt: TGTGCCAGCTCCTGTATATTAGGGCGGGTTGAGGTTGGTGGCAATCAGCCCCAGCATTTT; CDR3aa: CASSCILGRVEVGGNQPQHF
abundance: NA; v_gene: TRBV28; j_gene: TRBJ1-1; len: 16; d_gene: NA; CDR3nt: TGTGCCAGCAGTTTACCCGACCAGAGGGTCGGGACTGAAGCTTTCTTT; CDR3aa: CASSLPDQRVGTEAFF
abundance: NA; v_gene: TRBV27; j_gene: TRBJ2-1; len: 12; d_gene: NA; CDR3nt: TGTGCCAGCAGTTTAGACGGGTTTGGGCAGTTCTTC; CDR3aa: CASSLDGFGQFF
abundance: few; v_gene: TRBV4-3; j_gene: TRBJ1-2; len: 14; d_gene: NA; CDR3nt: TGCGCCAGCAGCCAGACAGGCCGGACGGATGGCTACACCTTC; CDR3aa: CASSQTGRTDGYTF